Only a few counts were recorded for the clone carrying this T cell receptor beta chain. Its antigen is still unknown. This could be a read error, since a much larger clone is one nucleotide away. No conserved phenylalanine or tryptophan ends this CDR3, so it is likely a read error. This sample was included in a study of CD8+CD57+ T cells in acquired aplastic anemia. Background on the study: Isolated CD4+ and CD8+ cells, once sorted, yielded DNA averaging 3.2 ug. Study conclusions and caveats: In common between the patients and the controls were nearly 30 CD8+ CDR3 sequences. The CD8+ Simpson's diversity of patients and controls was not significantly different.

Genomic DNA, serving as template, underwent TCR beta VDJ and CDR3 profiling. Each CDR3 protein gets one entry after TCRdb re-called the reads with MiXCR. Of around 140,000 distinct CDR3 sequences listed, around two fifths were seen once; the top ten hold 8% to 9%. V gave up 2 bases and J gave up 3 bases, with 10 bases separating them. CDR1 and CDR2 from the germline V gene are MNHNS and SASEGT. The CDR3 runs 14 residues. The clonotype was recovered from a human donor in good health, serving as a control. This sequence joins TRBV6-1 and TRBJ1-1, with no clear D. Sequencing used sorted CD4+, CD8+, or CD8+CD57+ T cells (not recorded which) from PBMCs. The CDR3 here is CASSETVKDTEAFY. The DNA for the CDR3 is TGTGCCAGCAGTGAAACGGTAAAGGACACTGAAGCTTTCTAT.